This T cell receptor (beta chain) was sequenced for a study of persistence of HIV-infected CD4 T cells. Cells were stimulated with overlapping HIV-1 Gag 15-mer peptides. Memory cells lacking CD40L and CD69 with high CD45RO were sorted. Details on this clone: What it binds is not known.

The length of the CDR3 is 13 residues. Germline V gives CDR1 MRHNA, CDR2 SNTAGT. Trimming shortened V by 2 bases and J by 7 bases, and 6 bases separated the two germline ends. The immunoSEQ assay was version 4, run in survey mode. Measured with immunoSEQ multiplex PCR; TCRdb has only the in-frame clones, and not every one. The sample holds around 35,000 clones, around four fifths seen once. The input for sequencing was cultured CD4+ T cells from PBMCs, taken from a patient who received antiretroviral therapy. The chain has TRBV6-4 and TRBJ1-6; D is unclear. This TCR derives from an adult with HIV. The donor label of this sample is uncertain. In DNA, the CDR3 is TGTGCCAGCAGTGACGCGAGGAATTCACCCCTCCACTTT. It is translated as CASSDARNSPLHF.